These T cell receptor beta chains were read from a single sample in a study of identical twins. TCRdb re-called the 5' RACE reads with MiXCR, one entry per CDR3 protein. The table lists around 530,000 distinct CDR3 sequences, approximately 16% of them singletons, with 0.44% in the top ten. These data were also reused for a study on yellow fever vaccine responses in identical twins.

The specimen was CD4+ T cells sorted from blood. The receptor set was obtained from a woman aged 18-29 years in good health. The CDR3 runs from the conserved cysteine through the conserved F or W. The order of the fields is J gene, D gene, clone size, V gene, CDR3 length, CDR3 DNA, CDR3 protein. A D gene is named only where the DNA matches it firmly. Expanded clones are given a class, and other clones once, few, many or no size at all.

TRBJ2-3	NA	many	TRBV2	15	TGTGCCAGCAGTTGGGGCCCGTCCTTGGGAGATACGCAGTATTTT	CASSWGPSLGDTQYF
TRBJ2-1	TRBD2	NA	TRBV5-1	16	TGCGCCAGCAGCCTGGGGGCTAGCGGGAGTAGAGATGAGCAGTTCTTC	CASSLGASGSRDEQFF
TRBJ1-1	TRBD1	NA	TRBV6-1	14	TGTGCCAGCAGTGCAGGGGGCGAGGTCACTGAAGCTTTCTTT	CASSAGGEVTEAFF
TRBJ2-1	NA	few	TRBV6-6	13	TGTGCCAGCAGTCTGCGGGGTCCCAATGAGCAGTTCTTC	CASSLRGPNEQFF
TRBJ2-1	TRBD2	many	TRBV6-4	15	TGTGCCAGCAGTGACTCCCCGGGAGGGGGTAATGAGCAGTTCTTC	CASSDSPGGGNEQFF
TRBJ2-1	TRBD2	NA	TRBV6-1	18	TGTGCCAGCAAACGACCGGGACTAGCGGGAGATTCTAGGAATGAGCAGTTCTTC	CASKRPGLAGDSRNEQFF
TRBJ2-1	TRBD2	NA	TRBV20-1	15	TGCAGTGCTAGGGGCCGGGGGGGGCGGGACAATGAGCAGTTCTTC	CSARGRGGRDNEQFF
TRBJ2-2	NA	NA	TRBV28	14	TGTGCCAGCAGTTTAAGGGATAACACCGGGGAGCTGTTTTTT	CASSLRDNTGELFF
TRBJ2-1	NA	once	TRBV6-1	14	TGTGCCAGCACCACCGGGACCTACCTCTATGAGCAGTTCTTC	CASTTGTYLYEQFF
TRBJ2-2	NA	NA	TRBV29-1	15	TGCAGCGTTGGAAGTAACCCCCGGGCCACCGGGGAGCTGTTTTTT	CSVGSNPRATGELFF
TRBJ2-5	NA	few	TRBV3-1	14	TGTGCCAGCAGCCCCCGGGACGGCCAAGAGACCCAGTACTTC	CASSPRDGQETQYF
TRBJ2-3	TRBD2	NA	TRBV5-4	17	TGTGCCAGCAGCTTGGGTAGCGGGAGGGCCCGTACAGATACGCAGTATTTT	CASSLGSGRARTDTQYF
TRBJ1-4	TRBD1	NA	TRBV7-9	14	TGTGCCTCCAGGGGGGGGGGAACTAATGAAAAACTGTTTTTT	CASRGGGTNEKLFF
TRBJ2-5	TRBD2	NA	TRBV20-1	16	TGCAGTGCTTTATCCGCAGCGGGAGTCTACCAAGAGACCCAGTACTTC	CSALSAAGVYQETQYF
TRBJ1-5	TRBD1	many	TRBV12-3/TRBV12-4	14	TGTGCCAGCAGCCAACAGGGGGTAGAGCAGCCCCAGCATTTT	CASSQQGVEQPQHF
TRBJ2-3	NA	many	TRBV12-3/TRBV12-4	15	TGTGCCAGCAGTCTCACACAGGGTAGGGCAGATACGCAGTATTTT	CASSLTQGRADTQYF
TRBJ2-1	TRBD2	NA	TRBV2	14	TGTGCCAGCAGTATGGGACTAGCGGGAGGGCCGCAGTTCTTC	CASSMGLAGGPQFF
TRBJ2-2	NA	NA	TRBV5-5	17	TGTGCCAGCAGCTTGGTGCGGGCCACCCAGGACACCGGGGAGCTGTTTTTT	CASSLVRATQDTGELFF
TRBJ2-1	TRBD2	few	TRBV5-1	16	TGCGCCAGCAGCTTATCCGGGAGGAACGACTACAATGAGCAGTTCTTC	CASSLSGRNDYNEQFF
TRBJ2-1	TRBD1	many	TRBV5-1	15	TGCGCCAGCAGCTTGGACGGGACAGGGGGGGATGAGCAGTTCTTC	CASSLDGTGGDEQFF
TRBJ2-3	NA	few	TRBV5-1	15	TGCGCCAGCAGCCCAGGACGGTCTGTCACAGATACGCAGTATTTT	CASSPGRSVTDTQYF
TRBJ2-6	NA	NA	TRBV7-2	17	TGTGCCAGCAGCTCCTGGGCAGGGGCACCTGGGGCCAACGTCCTGACTTTC	CASSSWAGAPGANVLTF
TRBJ2-1	NA	few	TRBV4-1	15	TGCGCCAGCAGCCAACAGGGAACGGCCTACAATGAGCAGTTCTTC	CASSQQGTAYNEQFF
TRBJ1-1	NA	NA	TRBV4-1	17	TGCGCCAGCAGCCACTCAGGTACTGAGAGTATGAACACTGAAGCTTTCTTT	CASSHSGTESMNTEAFF
TRBJ2-5	NA	NA	TRBV29-1	12	TGCAGCGTTGTCCGGGGCTCGGAGACCCAGTACTTC	CSVVRGSETQYF
TRBJ2-1	TRBD2	NA	TRBV4-2	16	TGTGCCAGCAGCCAAGATTGGGCGGGAGCCTACAATGAGCAGTTCTTC	CASSQDWAGAYNEQFF
TRBJ2-1	TRBD2	few	TRBV15	14	TGTGCCACCAGCAGCGGGGGGGGGTCCAATGAGCAGTTCTTC	CATSSGGGSNEQFF
TRBJ1-5	NA	many	TRBV10-3	12	TGTGCCATCAGTGAGCCCAATCAGCCCCAGCATTTT	CAISEPNQPQHF
TRBJ1-1	NA	NA	TRBV13	12	TGTGCCAGCAGCGTCGCCTCGGGAGAAGCTTTCTTT	CASSVASGEAFF
TRBJ2-4	TRBD1	NA	TRBV20-1	17	TGCAGTGCTGGGGCCCTACAGGGGCTTATAGCCAAAAACATTCAGTACTTC	CSAGALQGLIAKNIQYF
TRBJ2-7	NA	NA	TRBV29-1	13	TGCAGCGTTCGGCAGGCCGCCTCGCACGAGCAGTACTTC	CSVRQAASHEQYF
TRBJ2-1	TRBD2	NA	TRBV5-5	16	TGTGCCAGCAGCTCCCTACTAGCGGGGGGTGTAGATGAGCAGTTCTTC	CASSSLLAGGVDEQFF
TRBJ1-1	NA	many	TRBV12-3/TRBV12-4	14	TGTGCCAGCAGTCGCCGGGAGGTAGGCACTGAAGCTTTCTTT	CASSRREVGTEAFF
TRBJ2-1	TRBD1	NA	TRBV14	15	TGTGCCAGCTCAATGCCGGACAGGGGCTACAATGAGCAGTTCTTC	CASSMPDRGYNEQFF
TRBJ2-3	NA	few	TRBV29-1	12	TGCAGCGCATGGGACTTCACAGATACGCAGTATTTT	CSAWDFTDTQYF
TRBJ2-1	NA	NA	TRBV28	12	TGTGCCAGCAGGCTAGCTCTCAATGAGCAGTTCTTC	CASRLALNEQFF
TRBJ2-1	TRBD2	NA	TRBV19	16	TGTGCCAGTAGTAGCGCCACTAGCGGGAGGGCCCATGAGCAGTTCTTC	CASSSATSGRAHEQFF
TRBJ2-1	NA	few	TRBV7-9	15	TGTGCCAGCAGCACACTCCTTGACTCCTACAATGAGCAGTTCTTC	CASSTLLDSYNEQFF
TRBJ1-5	NA	many	TRBV12-3/TRBV12-4	14	TGTGCCAGCAGTCCCTGGACAGCAAATCAGCCCCAGCATTTT	CASSPWTANQPQHF
TRBJ2-7	NA	few	TRBV5-4	15	TGTGCCAGCAGCTCTGCCAGGGACGGCTCCTACGAGCAGTACTTC	CASSSARDGSYEQYF
TRBJ1-1	NA	NA	TRBV20-1	15	TGCAGTGCTCGGGGGGGGCGTGAGGGCTTCACTGAAGCTTTCTTT	CSARGGREGFTEAFF
TRBJ2-1	NA	many	TRBV7-8	14	TGTGCCAGCAGCTTAGGTTTGATTGACAATGAGCAGTTCTTC	CASSLGLIDNEQFF
TRBJ2-1	TRBD2	NA	TRBV19	14	TGTGCCAGTAGTATTAGCGGGTTATACAATGAGCAGTTCTTC	CASSISGLYNEQFF
TRBJ2-2	TRBD2	NA	TRBV9	15	TGTGCCAGCAGCGCGGGACTAGTAAACTCCGGGGAGCTGTTTTTT	CASSAGLVNSGELFF
TRBJ2-5	NA	NA	TRBV19	14	TGTGCCAGTAGTATAGCAGCAGCCGCAGAGACCCAGTACTTC	CASSIAAAAETQYF
TRBJ2-1	NA	many	TRBV7-8	16	TGTGCCAGCAGCTCCGTAGACAGGTCCTATTACAATGAGCAGTTCTTC	CASSSVDRSYYNEQFF
TRBJ2-2	NA	NA	TRBV20-1	18	TGCAGTGCTAGAGATCTATCGGGGGGCAGAACGAACACCGGGGAGCTGTTTTTT	CSARDLSGGRTNTGELFF
TRBJ2-3	TRBD2	NA	TRBV5-5	16	TGTGCCAGCAGCTCAACCGGGACTAGCGGCACAGATACGCAGTATTTT	CASSSTGTSGTDTQYF
TRBJ1-1	NA	many	TRBV12-3/TRBV12-4	14	TGTGCCAGCACCCTCTCGGGGGCAAACACTGAAGCTTTCTTT	CASTLSGANTEAFF
TRBJ1-1	TRBD1	NA	TRBV10-1	16	TGCGCCAGCAGTGAGTCCCCAGGGGGGGTGAACACTGAAGCTTTCTTT	CASSESPGGVNTEAFF
TRBJ2-2	NA	NA	TRBV13	18	TGTGCCAGCAGCTTAGGAAAGGTGGGGCGGCAAGAAACCGGGGAGCTGTTTTTT	CASSLGKVGRQETGELFF
TRBJ2-2	NA	NA	TRBV12-3/TRBV12-4	14	TGTGCCAGCACCCTTTGGGGAGGCGCCGGGGAGCTGTTTTTT	CASTLWGGAGELFF
TRBJ2-6	NA	NA	TRBV28	13	TGTGCCACCCGGGTTGTTGGGGCCAACGTCCTGACTTTC	CATRVVGANVLTF
TRBJ2-3	NA	NA	TRBV5-6	13	TGTGCCAGCAGCTTCACAGCATCAGATACGCAGTATTTT	CASSFTASDTQYF
TRBJ2-7	TRBD2	few	TRBV5-1	15	TGCGCCAGCAGCCGTCCGGGGACTAGCGGATACGAGCAGTACTTC	CASSRPGTSGYEQYF
TRBJ2-1	NA	few	TRBV28	13	TGTGCCAGCAACCCCGTCCCCCAGTTTGAGCAGTTCTTC	CASNPVPQFEQFF
TRBJ2-7	TRBD1	few	TRBV2	16	TGTGCCAGCAGTGAATGGGGACAGGGAGGGAAGTACGAGCAGTACTTC	CASSEWGQGGKYEQYF